The clone carrying this T cell receptor (beta chain) was recorded once. What it binds is unknown. CDR1 and CDR2 from the germline V gene are SGHAT and FQNNGV. The CDR3 length is 15 residues. V shed 3 bases and J 8 bases; nucleotides not matched to a gene: 12. This sample stems from a study of cytomegalovirus exposure and HLA in healthy donors. Study information: Sequencing of 150 million to 200 million T cells in an earlier analysis found 120 million or so unique TCR beta sequences. Study outcomes and limitations: A few chains linked to CMV were shown in vitro to be specific for CMV antigens. Further analysis, carried out later, found HLA-associated TCR beta chains more clonally expanded than equally common other chains.

The PCR had 60 Vbeta and 13 Jbeta primers. Clones were read by immunoSEQ multiplex PCR, and TCRdb kept only the in-frame ones, dropping some. The sample contains around 300,000 clones, under 80% of which appear only once. This chain connects TRBV11-2 to TRBJ1-2, with 7 bases lining up with TRBD1. The clonotype was recovered from a female donor in good health and CMV-seronegative. Specimen: PBMCs. In DNA, the CDR3 is TGTGCCAGCAGCTTGAGAGGGGGCCCCCGGGCGGGCTACACCTTC. Translation: CASSLRGGPRAGYTF.